The 26 T cell receptor beta chains below were found in one sample sequenced in a study of HIV-infected children after antiretroviral therapy interruption. As to treatment: PENTA 11 planned treatment interruption arm or continuous ART arm. The TCR library was built from RNA with a 3' RACE protocol and unique molecular identifiers. TCRdb reprocessed the 3' RACE reads with MiXCR, giving one entry per CDR3 protein. This table has some 90,000 distinct CDR3 sequences, roughly 6.4% appearing once. This specimen consisted of CD45RA+ CD4+ T cells from PBMCs, pooled from several time points, obtained from a donor given antiretroviral therapy, either interrupted or continuous. Indicated subset: naive CD4+ CD45RA+ CD45RO- T cells. These receptors all stem from a pool of human donors with HIV.

This clonotype turned up a few times. J is TRBJ1-4 and V is TRBV15; D gene unclear. The CDR3 contains 15 residues. Trimming took 0 bases from V and 8 from J, leaving 13 bases between them. The germline V gene encodes CDR1 LNHNV and CDR2 YYDKDF (reference sequence). The CDR3 sequence: CATSRDRWLQEKLFF. In nucleotides, the CDR3 is TGTGCCACCAGCAGAGATCGATGGTTGCAGGAAAAACTGTTTTTT.

This clonotype was recorded many times. The chain carries TRBV10-3 and TRBJ1-1, with 8 positions matching TRBD1. CDR1 is ENHRY and CDR2 is SYGVKD in the germline V gene. With 7 bases clipped from V and 11 bases from J, the junction kept 6 bases outside the gene matches. CDR3 length equals 11 residues. The CDR3 spells CAINGQGTAFF. The CDR3 DNA reads TGTGCCATCAATGGACAGGGAACGGCTTTCTTT.

The gene calls are TRBV6-5 and TRBJ2-5, with TRBD1 identical over 7 bases. Germline CDR1 reads MNHEY; CDR2 reads SVGAGI. The trim removed 0 bases at V and 1 base at J, leaving 2 bases unmatched. CDR3 size: 15 residues. In DNA, the CDR3 is TGTGCCAGCAGTTACTCCGGACAGGCCCAAGAGACCCAGTACTTC. Protein sequence: CASSYSGQAQETQYF.

Ten or more counts support this clonotype. This chain joins TRBV14 and TRBJ2-3; the D gene is possibly TRBD2 (5 bases). Germline CDR1 SGHDN, CDR2 FVKESK. V was pared by 1 base and J by 4 bases, with 15 bases between. The CDR3 extends over 16 amino acids. The CDR3 bases are TGTGCCAGCAGCCAAGGGAGGAATCCCGGGGCAGATACGCAGTATTTT. Translation: CASSQGRNPGADTQYF.

This clonotype came up many times. The chain has TRBV10-3 and TRBJ1-1; the D is unclear. This CDR3 has 14 amino acids. Germline lookup yields CDR1 ENHRY and CDR2 SYGVKD. Trimming cost V 3 bases and J 1 base, with 9 bases left between them. The CDR3: CAISDPSKNTEAFF. For the CDR3, the DNA is TGTGCCATCAGTGACCCCAGCAAGAACACTGAAGCTTTCTTT.

The table lists this clonotype with many counts. CDR3 residues: CASSLAGREVEQYF. Here the CDR3 DNA reads TGCGCCAGCAGCTTGGCAGGCAGGGAAGTCGAGCAGTACTTC. The rearrangement uses TRBV5-1 and TRBJ2-7, with a possible D match to TRBD1 (5 bases). The CDR3 totals 14 residues. Germline V gene data show CDR1 as SGHRS and CDR2 as YFSETQ. The V end lost 0 bases, the J end lost 6 bases, and 13 bases lay between the germline ends. The full variable domain, completed using reference TRBV5-1 and TRBJ2-7, is KAGVTQTPRYLIKTRGQQVTLSCSPISGHRSVSWYQQTPGQGLQFLFEYFSETQRNKGNFPGRFSGRQFSNSRSEMNVSTLELGDSALYLCASSLAGREVEQYFGPGTRLTVT.

This clonotype was seen ten or more times. This chain joins TRBV12-5 and TRBJ2-7; D not certain. The V and J ends lost 6 bases and 6 bases respectively, with 12 bases between them. This CDR3 has 12 residues. CDR1 is LGHNT and CDR2 is FRNRAP in the germline V gene. CDR3 amino acids: CASGATVGEQYF. The CDR3 DNA follows: TGTGCTAGTGGCGCAACAGTGGGCGAGCAGTACTTC.

This clonotype has ten or more counts. Here the CDR3 reads CSARGVAGVIDNEQFF. The CDR3 DNA follows: TGCAGTGCTAGAGGGGTGGCGGGAGTCATCGACAATGAGCAGTTCTTC. The chain joins TRBV20-1 to TRBJ2-1, with 7 positions matching TRBD2. V gave up 1 base and J gave up 5 bases; unmatched junction bases: 11. The CDR3 has 16 residues. CDR1 and CDR2 (germline): DFQATT, SNEGSKA (reference sequence).

This clonotype was picked up many times. The V call is TRBV27, the J call TRBJ1-1; D unclear. Trimming shortened V by 4 bases and J by 6 bases, and 6 bases separated the two germline ends. Per germline, CDR1 MNHEY and CDR2 SMNVEV (reference sequence). The CDR3 has 11 amino acids. The CDR3 sequence is CASSSRAEAFF. CDR3 DNA sequence: TGTGCCAGCAGTTCTAGGGCTGAAGCTTTCTTT.

This clonotype was picked up a small number of times. The V gene is TRBV5-1, the J gene TRBJ2-3, with D unclear. The CDR3 spans 14 residues. V was cut by 2 bases and J by 0 bases, with 7 bases left in between. CDR1 and CDR2 (germline): SGHRS, YFSETQ. CDR3 in amino acids: CASSLARSTDTQYF. The CDR3 DNA reads TGCGCCAGCAGCTTAGCCAGAAGCACAGATACGCAGTATTTT.

The sample holds a few counts of this clonotype. This chain uses TRBV19 with TRBJ2-1; 7 bases match TRBD1. The germline gives CDR1 LNHDA, CDR2 SQIVND (reference sequence). CDR3 length: 15 residues. V lost 5 bases, J lost 14 bases, and 18 bases stayed unmatched. The CDR3, as DNA: TGTGCCAGTAGTCTTCCAGATAGACAGGGAAGGATCAAGTTCTTC. It translates to CASSLPDRQGRIKFF.

This clonotype was seen a handful of times. CDR3 DNA: TGTGCCAGTAGTATCAGGACCGGACATGTGGCCGGGGAGCTGTTTTTT. Residues: CASSIRTGHVAGELFF. This chain uses TRBV19 with TRBJ2-2; tentatively, D is TRBD1 (5 bases). CDR3 length equals 16 residues. CDR1 is LNHDA and CDR2 is SQIVND in the germline V gene (reference sequence). V lost 3 bases to trimming and J lost 6 bases, with 17 bases between them. Together with reference TRBV19 and TRBJ2-2, the CDR3 gives the full variable domain: DGGITQSPKYLFRKEGQNVTLSCEQNLNHDAMYWYRQDPGQGLRLIYYSQIVNDFQKGDIAEGYSVSREKKESFPLTVTSAQKNPTAFYLCASSIRTGHVAGELFFGEGSRLTVL.

This clonotype was seen at least ten times. This sequence joins TRBV4-2 and TRBJ1-3; no clear D. V was shortened by 2 bases and J by 0 bases, with 8 bases between the two germline ends. The germline gives CDR1 LGHNA, CDR2 YNFKEQ. The CDR3 is made up of 15 amino acids. CDR3 DNA: TGTGCCAGCAGCCAACGGTCCCTCTCTGGAAACACCATATATTTT. It yields the protein CASSQRSLSGNTIYF.

The sample holds many counts of this clonotype. The J gene is TRBJ2-1, the V gene TRBV24-1; D is tentatively TRBD1 or TRBD2 (5 bases each). From germline, CDR1 is KGHDR and CDR2 SFDVKD. The CDR3 length is 15 residues. V was cut by 1 base and J by 6 bases, with 12 bases left in between. The CDR3 reads CATSDFRGPSNEQFF. The CDR3 DNA reads as TGTGCCACCAGTGATTTTCGGGGCCCCTCCAATGAGCAGTTCTTC.

This clonotype was recorded at least ten times. The gene calls are TRBV30 and TRBJ2-4; D possibly corresponds to TRBD1 (5 bases). Germline values: CDR1 GTSNPN, CDR2 SVGIG (reference sequence). This CDR3 has 15 amino acids. The germline V and J ends were trimmed by 0 bases and 0 bases, with 9 bases remaining between them. The CDR3 DNA is TGTGCCTGGAGTGTGACAGCGCTAGCCAAAAACATTCAGTACTTC. Amino acid sequence: CAWSVTALAKNIQYF.

This clonotype was seen at least ten times. The rearrangement joins TRBV28 to TRBJ1-3, with 7 nucleotides matching TRBD1. V lost 6 bases, J lost 0 bases, and 5 bases stayed unmatched. Germline V gene sequence: CDR1 MDHEN, CDR2 SYDVKM. The CDR3 runs 15 residues. The CDR3, as DNA: TGTGCCAGCAGCCTGGACAGGCTCTCTGGAAACACCATATATTTT. Translating gives CASSLDRLSGNTIYF.

This clonotype has ten or more counts. The chain is built from TRBV5-6 and TRBJ2-7; no clear D gene. Trimming stripped 1 base from V and 2 bases from J, with 7 bases between. This CDR3 spans 13 amino acids. The germline gives CDR1 SGHDT, CDR2 YYEEEE. The CDR3 loop reads CASSLMSTYEQYF. In DNA, the CDR3 is TGTGCCAGCAGCTTGATGTCGACCTACGAGCAGTACTTC.

This clonotype was seen at least ten times. The J gene is TRBJ2-6, the V gene TRBV3-1; D gene unclear. The germline V gene has CDR1 LGHDT and CDR2 YNNKEL (reference sequence). The CDR3 has 16 residues. Trimming took 5 bases from V and 0 from J, leaving 11 bases between them. CDR3 DNA: TGTGCCAGCAGCGCTAGGGCCTTCTCTGGGGCCAACGTCCTGACTTTC. Amino acids: CASSARAFSGANVLTF. Variable domain in full (rest from reference TRBV3-1 and TRBJ2-6): DTAVSQTPKYLVTQMGNDKSIKCEQNLGHDTMYWYKQDSKKFLKIMFSYNNKELIINETVPNRFSPKSPDKAHLNLHINSLELGDSAVYFCASSARAFSGANVLTFGAGSRLTVL.

This clonotype was counted ten times or more. The rearrangement links TRBV6-5 to TRBJ2-7; TRBD2 agrees at 9 bases. The CDR3 has 16 residues. Germline V gives CDR1 MNHEY, CDR2 SVGAGI. V shed 6 bases, J shed 0 bases, and the junction held 9 bases outside the gene matches. CDR3 sequence (DNA): TGTGCCAGCAGGGTCGCCGGGACTAGCACCTCCTACGAGCAGTACTTC. Protein product: CASRVAGTSTSYEQYF.

This clonotype came up many times. The V gene is TRBV4-1, the J gene TRBJ1-5; D possibly corresponds to TRBD1 (5 bases). The V gene lost 6 bases and the J gene lost 7 bases, with 19 bases spanning the gap. The CDR3 runs 15 residues. In germline, CDR1 is MGHRA, CDR2 YSYEKL. The CDR3: CASSQREGEGQPQHF. In DNA form, the CDR3 reads TGCGCCAGCAGTCAGCGGGAAGGGGAAGGACAGCCCCAGCATTTT.

This clonotype was counted many times. The V gene is TRBV9, the J gene TRBJ1-1, with a possible D match to TRBD1 (6 bases). CDR1 and CDR2 (germline): SGDLS, YYNGEE. CDR3 size: 16 residues. The germline V and J ends were trimmed by 0 bases and 0 bases, with 12 bases remaining between them. The CDR3 loop is CASSVGTATLNTEAFF. Here the CDR3 DNA reads TGTGCCAGCAGCGTAGGGACAGCTACCTTGAACACTGAAGCTTTCTTT. The full variable domain, rest sourced from reference TRBV9 and TRBJ1-1, is DSGVTQTPKHLITATGQRVTLRCSPRSGDLSVYWYQQSLDQGLQFLIQYYNGEERAKGNILERFSAQQFPDLHSELNLSSLELGDSALYFCASSVGTATLNTEAFFGQGTRLTVV.

This clonotype has a count of ten or more. The V gene is TRBV12-3 or TRBV12-4, the J gene TRBJ2-7; possibly TRBD2 for D (5 bases). V was trimmed by 2 bases and J by 4 bases, leaving 12 bases between them. The CDR3 consists of 14 residues. CDR3: CASSLNLAPYEQYF. CDR3 in DNA: TGTGCCAGCAGTTTAAACCTAGCCCCGTACGAGCAGTACTTC.

The table lists this clonotype with a few counts. This chain joins TRBV14 and TRBJ2-1; the match to TRBD1 covers 7 bases. V gave up 0 bases and J gave up 9 bases; unmatched junction bases: 11. This CDR3 is 16 amino acids long. Germline CDR1 and CDR2: SGHDN and FVKESK. DNA for the CDR3: TGTGCCAGCAGCCAAGAAAGGACAGGTAGAATAGGTGAGCAGTTCTTC. It specifies CASSQERTGRIGEQFF.

The chain couples TRBV24-1 to TRBJ2-1; D may be TRBD1 (6 bases). Germline CDR1 and CDR2: KGHDR and SFDVKD. Between the trimmed V and J ends, which lost 1 base and 12 bases, there was a span of 12 bases. The CDR3 totals 13 residues. CDR3 nucleotides: TGTGCCACCAGTGATTTCGGACAGAGGGTGCAGTTCTTC. It yields the protein CATSDFGQRVQFF.

The sample holds many counts of this clonotype. The J gene is TRBJ2-7, the V gene TRBV7-8, with TRBD1 as a possible D gene (8 bases). The germline gives CDR1 SGHVS, CDR2 FQNEAQ. Deletions cut 5 bases from V and 2 bases from J, with 16 bases between. The CDR3 contains 15 residues. The CDR3 reads CASSPDRGGPYEQYF. The CDR3 DNA sequence: TGTGCCAGCAGCCCTGACAGGGGAGGGCCCTACGAGCAGTACTTC. The full variable domain, its missing parts supplied by reference TRBV7-8 and TRBJ2-7, is GAGVSQSPRYKVAKRGQDVALRCDPISGHVSLFWYQQALGQGPEFLTYFQNEAQLDKSGLPSDRFFAERPEGSVSTLKIQRTQQEDSAVYLCASSPDRGGPYEQYFGPGTRLTVT.

Ten or more counts support this clonotype. The chain recombines TRBV19 with TRBJ2-1; TRBD1 aligns across 7 bases. The CDR3 sequence is 14 residues long. With V trimmed by 5 bases and J by 2 bases, 3 bases remained unmatched. The germline CDR1 and CDR2 sequences are LNHDA and SQIVND (reference sequence). As DNA, the CDR3 is TGTGCCAGTAGTGTACAGGGGCCCTACAATGAGCAGTTCTTC. Its translation is CASSVQGPYNEQFF. The complete variable domain, with remaining parts taken from reference TRBV19 and TRBJ2-1, reads DGGITQSPKYLFRKEGQNVTLSCEQNLNHDAMYWYRQDPGQGLRLIYYSQIVNDFQKGDIAEGYSVSREKKESFPLTVTSAQKNPTAFYLCASSVQGPYNEQFFGPGTRLTVL.